This T cell receptor beta chain was retrieved from a study of blood T cell repertoires in COVID-19. Study overall: The United States, Italy and Spain supplied acute and convalescent COVID-19 samples. In each case, the material was cDNA or gDNA derived from T cells, B-cell-depleted T cells, or PBMCs.

Germline assignment: CDR1 SEHNR and CDR2 FQNEAQ (reference sequence). This CDR3 contains 15 residues. The J segment lost 7 bases and the V segment lost 1 base, leaving 4 bases of the junction unmatched. As originally analysed: Researchers report that nucleated cell counts were estimated from reference gene primer amplification. The repertoire was sequenced with immunoSEQ multiplex PCR; TCRdb's copy has only in-frame clones and lacks some. For V, J and clone size, that table is used; D and trimming come from the DNA. The data show approximately 200,000 clones, 85% to 90% seen once. The TCR comes from a man over 45 with acute or convalescent COVID-19. The chain recombines TRBV7-9 with TRBJ1-6; 7 bases map to TRBD1. Sequenced sample: peripheral blood. CDR3 bases: TGTGCCAGCAGCTTAGGCGGCAGGGGGAATTCACCCCTCCACTTT. This sequence encodes CASSLGGRGNSPLHF.